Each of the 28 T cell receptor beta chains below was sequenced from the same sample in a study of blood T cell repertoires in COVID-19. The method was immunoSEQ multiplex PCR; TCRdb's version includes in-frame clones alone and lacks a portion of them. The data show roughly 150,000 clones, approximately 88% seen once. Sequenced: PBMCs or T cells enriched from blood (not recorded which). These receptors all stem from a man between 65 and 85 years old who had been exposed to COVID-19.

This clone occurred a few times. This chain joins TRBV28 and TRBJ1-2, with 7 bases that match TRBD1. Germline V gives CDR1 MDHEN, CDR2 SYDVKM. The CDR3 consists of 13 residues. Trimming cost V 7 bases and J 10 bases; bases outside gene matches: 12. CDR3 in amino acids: CASTTGSHLVYTF. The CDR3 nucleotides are TGTGCCAGCACGACAGGGTCCCACCTAGTCTACACCTTC.

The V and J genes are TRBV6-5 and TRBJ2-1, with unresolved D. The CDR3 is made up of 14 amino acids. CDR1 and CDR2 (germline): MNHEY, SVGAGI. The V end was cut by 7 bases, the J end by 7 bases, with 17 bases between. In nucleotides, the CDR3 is TGTGCCAGCACCCACCCTTCTAACGGTAATGAGCAGTTCTTC. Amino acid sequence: CASTHPSNGNEQFF.

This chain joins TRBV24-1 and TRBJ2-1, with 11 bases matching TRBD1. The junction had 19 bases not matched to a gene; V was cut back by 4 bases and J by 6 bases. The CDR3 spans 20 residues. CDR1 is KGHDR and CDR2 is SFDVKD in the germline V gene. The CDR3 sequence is CATSDPIWISGTGGGNEQFF. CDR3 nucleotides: TGTGCCACCAGTGACCCGATTTGGATCTCCGGGACAGGGGGAGGCAATGAGCAGTTCTTC.

CDR3 sequence: CASSLGSGNSYNEQFF. The CDR3 DNA follows: TGTGCCAGCAGCTTGGGGAGCGGGAATTCCTACAATGAGCAGTTCTTC. This chain links TRBV5-4 with TRBJ2-1; 7 nucleotides align to TRBD2. The length of the CDR3 is 16 residues. Germline V gives CDR1 SGHNT, CDR2 YYREEE (reference sequence). V lost 0 bases to trimming and J lost 1 base; unmatched junction nucleotides: 4.

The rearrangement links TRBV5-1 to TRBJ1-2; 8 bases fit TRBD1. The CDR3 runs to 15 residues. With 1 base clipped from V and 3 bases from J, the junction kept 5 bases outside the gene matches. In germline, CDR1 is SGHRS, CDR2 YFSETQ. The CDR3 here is CASSLTGGEDYGYTF. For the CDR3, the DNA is TGCGCCAGCAGCTTGACAGGGGGTGAAGACTATGGCTACACCTTC.

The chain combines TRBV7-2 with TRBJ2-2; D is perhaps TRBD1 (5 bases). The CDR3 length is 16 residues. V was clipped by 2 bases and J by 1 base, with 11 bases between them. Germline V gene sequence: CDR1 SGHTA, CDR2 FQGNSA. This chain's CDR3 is CASSLQGQRNTGELFF. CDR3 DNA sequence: TGTGCCAGCAGCTTACAGGGTCAACGGAACACCGGGGAGCTGTTTTTT.

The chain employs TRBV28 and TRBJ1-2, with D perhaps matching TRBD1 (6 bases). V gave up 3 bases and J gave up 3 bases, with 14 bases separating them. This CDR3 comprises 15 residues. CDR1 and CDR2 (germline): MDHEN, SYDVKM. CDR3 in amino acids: CASSFGGASDYGYTF. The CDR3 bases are TGTGCCAGCAGTTTTGGGGGGGCTAGTGACTATGGCTACACCTTC.

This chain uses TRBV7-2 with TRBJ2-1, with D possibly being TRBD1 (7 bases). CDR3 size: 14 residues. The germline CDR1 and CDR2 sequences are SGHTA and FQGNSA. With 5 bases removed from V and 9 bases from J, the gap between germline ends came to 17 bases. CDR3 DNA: TGTGCCAGCAGCCAGGGGGGCCGGAGGGGTGAGCAGTTCTTC. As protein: CASSQGGRRGEQFF. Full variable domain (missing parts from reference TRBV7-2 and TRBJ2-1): GAGVSQSPSNKVTEKGKDVELRCDPISGHTALYWYRQSLGQGLEFLIYFQGNSAPDKSGLPSDRFSAERTGGSVSTLTIQRTQQEDSAVYLCASSQGGRRGEQFFGPGTRLTVL.

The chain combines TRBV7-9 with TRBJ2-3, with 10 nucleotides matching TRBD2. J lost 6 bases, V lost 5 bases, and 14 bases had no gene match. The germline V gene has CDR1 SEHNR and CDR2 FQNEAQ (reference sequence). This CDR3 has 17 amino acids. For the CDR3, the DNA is TGTGCCAGCAGCGTAGGTTATGGGACTAGCGCTATGGATACGCAGTATTTT. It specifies CASSVGYGTSAMDTQYF.

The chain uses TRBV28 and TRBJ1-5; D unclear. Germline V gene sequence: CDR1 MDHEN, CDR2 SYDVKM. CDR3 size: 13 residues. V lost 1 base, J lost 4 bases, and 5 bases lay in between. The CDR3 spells CASSLSGNQPQHF. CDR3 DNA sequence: TGTGCCAGCAGTTTATCGGGAAATCAGCCCCAGCATTTT.

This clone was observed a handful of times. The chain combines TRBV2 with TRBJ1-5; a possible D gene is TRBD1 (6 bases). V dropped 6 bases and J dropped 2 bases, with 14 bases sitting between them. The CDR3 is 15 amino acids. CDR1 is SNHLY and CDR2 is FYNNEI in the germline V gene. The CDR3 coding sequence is TGTGCCAGCAGGGCGGAACAGGGCCGCAATCAGCCCCAGCATTTT. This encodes CASRAEQGRNQPQHF.

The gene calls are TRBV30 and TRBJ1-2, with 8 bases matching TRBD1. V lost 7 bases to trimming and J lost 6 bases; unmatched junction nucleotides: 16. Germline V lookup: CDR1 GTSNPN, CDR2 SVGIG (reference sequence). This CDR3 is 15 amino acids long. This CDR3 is CASTPGGVGVDGYTF. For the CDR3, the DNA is TGTGCCTCTACACCAGGGGGCGTCGGTGTGGATGGCTACACCTTC.

The CDR3 region has the DNA TGTGCCAGCAGCTTGGGTAGCGGAAACTACGAGCAGTACTTC. Translating it yields CASSLGSGNYEQYF. The V call is TRBV5-6, the J call TRBJ2-7; a possible D gene is TRBD2 (6 bases). Germline V gives CDR1 SGHDT, CDR2 YYEEEE. The CDR3 has 14 amino acids. Trimming pared 0 bases from V and 3 bases from J, leaving 10 bases between.

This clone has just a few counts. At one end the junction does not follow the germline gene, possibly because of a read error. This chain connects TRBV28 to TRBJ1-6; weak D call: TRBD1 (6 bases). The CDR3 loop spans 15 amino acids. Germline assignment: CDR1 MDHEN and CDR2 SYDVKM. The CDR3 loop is CASSLWGGENREFHF. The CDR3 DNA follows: TGTGCCAGCAGTTTATGGGGCGGTGAGAACAGGGAGTTCCATTTT.

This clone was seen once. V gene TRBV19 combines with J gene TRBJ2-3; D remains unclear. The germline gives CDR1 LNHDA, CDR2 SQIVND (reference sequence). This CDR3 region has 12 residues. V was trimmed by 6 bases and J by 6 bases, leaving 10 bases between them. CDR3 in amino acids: CASSDFGDTQYF. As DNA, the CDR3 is TGTGCCAGTAGCGACTTCGGGGATACGCAGTATTTT.

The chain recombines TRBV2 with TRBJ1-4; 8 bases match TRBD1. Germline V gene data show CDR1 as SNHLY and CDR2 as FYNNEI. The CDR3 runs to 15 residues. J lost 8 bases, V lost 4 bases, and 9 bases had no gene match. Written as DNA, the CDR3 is TGTGCCAGCAGTGCTCTTTCCCAGGGGGCCGAAAAACTGTTTTTT. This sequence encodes CASSALSQGAEKLFF.

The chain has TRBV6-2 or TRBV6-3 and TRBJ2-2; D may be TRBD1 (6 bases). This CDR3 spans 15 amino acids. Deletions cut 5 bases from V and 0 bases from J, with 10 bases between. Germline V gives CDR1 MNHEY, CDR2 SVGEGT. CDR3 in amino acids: CASSAHRANTGELFF. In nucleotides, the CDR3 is TGTGCCAGCAGTGCCCACAGGGCGAACACCGGGGAGCTGTTTTTT.

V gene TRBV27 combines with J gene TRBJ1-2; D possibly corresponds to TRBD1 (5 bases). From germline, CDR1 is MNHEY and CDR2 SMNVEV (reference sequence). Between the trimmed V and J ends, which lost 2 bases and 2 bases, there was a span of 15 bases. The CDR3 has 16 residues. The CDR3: CASSLGEGFSNYGYTF. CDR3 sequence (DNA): TGTGCCAGCAGTTTAGGGGAGGGGTTCTCAAACTATGGCTACACCTTC.

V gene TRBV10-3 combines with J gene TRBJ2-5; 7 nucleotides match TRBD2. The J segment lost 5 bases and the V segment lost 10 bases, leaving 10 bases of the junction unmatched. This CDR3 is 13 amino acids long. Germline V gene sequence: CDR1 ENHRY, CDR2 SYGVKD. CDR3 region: CATGGQEFETQYF. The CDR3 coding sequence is TGTGCCACGGGAGGCCAGGAATTCGAGACCCAGTACTTC.

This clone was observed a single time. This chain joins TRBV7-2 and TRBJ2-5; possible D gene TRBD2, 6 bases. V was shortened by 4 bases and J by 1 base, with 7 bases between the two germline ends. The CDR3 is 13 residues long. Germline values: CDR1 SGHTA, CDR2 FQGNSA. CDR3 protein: CASSSGLQETQYF. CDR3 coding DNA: TGTGCCAGCAGCTCGGGACTCCAAGAGACCCAGTACTTC.

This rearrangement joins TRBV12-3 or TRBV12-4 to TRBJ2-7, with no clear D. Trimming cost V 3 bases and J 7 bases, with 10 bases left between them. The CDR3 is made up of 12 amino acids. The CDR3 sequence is CASSFSVREQYF. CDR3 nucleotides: TGTGCCAGCAGTTTCAGTGTGAGGGAGCAGTACTTC.

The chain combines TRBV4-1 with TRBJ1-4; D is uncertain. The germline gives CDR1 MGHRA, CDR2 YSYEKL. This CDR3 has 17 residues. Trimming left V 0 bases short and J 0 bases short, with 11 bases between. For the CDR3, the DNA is TGCGCCAGCAGCCAAGATTCGACTTCCTCAACTAATGAAAAACTGTTTTTT. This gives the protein CASSQDSTSSTNEKLFF.

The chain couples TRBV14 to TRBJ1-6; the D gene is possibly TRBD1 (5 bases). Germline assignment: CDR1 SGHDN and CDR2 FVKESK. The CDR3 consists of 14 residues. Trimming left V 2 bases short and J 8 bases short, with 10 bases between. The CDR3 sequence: CASSQFPGHSPLHF. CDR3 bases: TGTGCCAGCAGCCAATTCCCAGGGCATTCACCCCTCCACTTT.

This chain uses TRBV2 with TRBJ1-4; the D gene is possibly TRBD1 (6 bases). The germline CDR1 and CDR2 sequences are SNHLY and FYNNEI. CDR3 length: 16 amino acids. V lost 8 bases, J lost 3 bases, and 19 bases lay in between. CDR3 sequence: CASVDFGRGANEKLFF. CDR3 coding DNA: TGTGCCAGCGTGGACTTCGGGAGGGGGGCTAATGAAAAACTGTTTTTT.

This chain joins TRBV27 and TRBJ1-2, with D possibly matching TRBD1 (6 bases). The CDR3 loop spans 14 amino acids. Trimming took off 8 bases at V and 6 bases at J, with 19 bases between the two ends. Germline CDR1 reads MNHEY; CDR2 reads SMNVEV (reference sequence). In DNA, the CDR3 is TGTGCCAGCGGACGGACAGCTCCTTCACATGGCTACACCTTC. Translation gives CASGRTAPSHGYTF.

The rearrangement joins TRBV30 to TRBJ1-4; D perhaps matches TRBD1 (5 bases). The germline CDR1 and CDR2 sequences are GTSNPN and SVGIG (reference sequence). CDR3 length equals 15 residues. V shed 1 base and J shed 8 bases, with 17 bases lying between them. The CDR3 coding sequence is TGTGCCTGGAGTGAAGGCCGGGGGAAGTCAGAAAAACTGTTTTTT. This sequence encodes CAWSEGRGKSEKLFF.

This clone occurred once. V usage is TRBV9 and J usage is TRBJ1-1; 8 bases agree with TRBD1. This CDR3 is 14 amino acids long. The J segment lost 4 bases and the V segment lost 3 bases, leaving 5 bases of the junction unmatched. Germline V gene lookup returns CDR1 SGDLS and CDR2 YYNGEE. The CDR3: CASSGRTGSTEAFF. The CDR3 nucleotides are TGTGCCAGCAGCGGCCGGACAGGGAGCACTGAAGCTTTCTTT.

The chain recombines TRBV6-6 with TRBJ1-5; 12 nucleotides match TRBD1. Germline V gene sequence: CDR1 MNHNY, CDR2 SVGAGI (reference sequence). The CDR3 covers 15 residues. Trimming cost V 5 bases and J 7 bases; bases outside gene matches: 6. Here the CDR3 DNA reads TGTGCCAGCAGTCCCCGGGACAGGGGGCGACAGCCCCAGCATTTT. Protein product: CASSPRDRGRQPQHF.